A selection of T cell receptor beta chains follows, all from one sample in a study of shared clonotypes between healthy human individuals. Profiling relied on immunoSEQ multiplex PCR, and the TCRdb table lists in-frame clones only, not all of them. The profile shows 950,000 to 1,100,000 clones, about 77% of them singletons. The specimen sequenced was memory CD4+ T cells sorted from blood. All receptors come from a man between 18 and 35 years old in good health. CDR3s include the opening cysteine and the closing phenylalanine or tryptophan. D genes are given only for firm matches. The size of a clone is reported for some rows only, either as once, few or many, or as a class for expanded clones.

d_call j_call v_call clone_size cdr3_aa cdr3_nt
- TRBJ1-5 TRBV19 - CASSIEGMGGQPQHF TGTGCCAGTAGTATAGAGGGGATGGGCGGGCAGCCCCAGCATTTT
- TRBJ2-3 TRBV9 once CASSVQGGTDTQYF TGTGCCAGCAGCGTGCAGGGAGGCACAGATACGCAGTATTTT
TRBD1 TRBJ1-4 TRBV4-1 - CASSKEGGQGREKLFF TGCGCCAGCAGCAAAGAAGGGGGACAGGGACGTGAAAAACTGTTTTTT
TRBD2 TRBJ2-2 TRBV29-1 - CSVEAAGGMGTGELFF TGCAGCGTTGAGGCAGCGGGGGGAATGGGCACCGGGGAGCTGTTTTTT
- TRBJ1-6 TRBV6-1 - CASTVQGTNSPLHF TGTGCCAGCACCGTCCAGGGGACGAATTCACCCCTCCACTTT
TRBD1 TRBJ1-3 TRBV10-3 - CAISPGQGRGNTIYF TGTGCCATCTCTCCCGGACAGGGGAGAGGAAACACCATATATTTT
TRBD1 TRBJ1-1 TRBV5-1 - CASSSGTGSTEAFF TGCGCCAGCAGCTCCGGGACAGGATCCACTGAAGCTTTCTTT
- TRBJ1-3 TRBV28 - CASRNGRQTGNTIYF TGTGCCAGCAGAAACGGGCGCCAGACTGGAAACACCATATATTTT
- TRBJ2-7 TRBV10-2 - CASSDPGGTSSYEQYF TGCGCCAGCAGTGACCCAGGTGGCACAAGCTCCTACGAGCAGTACTTC
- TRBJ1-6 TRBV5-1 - CASSAGASPLHF TGCGCCAGCAGCGCCGGGGCTTCACCCCTCCACTTT
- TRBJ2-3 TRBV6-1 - CASSEGQPIDTQYF TGTGCCAGCAGTGAAGGGCAGCCAATAGATACGCAGTATTTT
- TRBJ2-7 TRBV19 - CASSSGHLYEQYF TGTGCCAGTAGTTCGGGACACCTATACGAGCAGTACTTC
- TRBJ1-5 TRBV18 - CASSPPGQGTQPQHF TGTGCCAGCTCACCACCTGGGCAGGGGACCCAGCCCCAGCATTTT
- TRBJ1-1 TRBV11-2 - CASSLDRGQAGTVEAFF TGTGCCAGCAGCTTAGATAGGGGTCAGGCCGGAACGGTTGAAGCTTTCTTT
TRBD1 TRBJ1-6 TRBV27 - CASSPDRRVSYNSPLHF TGTGCCAGCAGTCCGGACAGGCGAGTCTCCTATAATTCACCCCTCCACTTT
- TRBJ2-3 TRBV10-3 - CATDSGDTQYF TGTGCCACGGACAGTGGAGATACGCAGTATTTT
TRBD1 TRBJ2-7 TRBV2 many CASQTRTGGSYEQYF TGTGCCAGCCAGACCAGGACAGGGGGCAGCTACGAGCAGTACTTC
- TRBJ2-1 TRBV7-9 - CASSLSFSYNEQFF TGTGCCAGCAGCTTAAGTTTCAGTTACAATGAGCAGTTCTTC
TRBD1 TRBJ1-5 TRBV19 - CASSISGQGTQPQHF TGTGCCAGTAGTATATCGGGACAGGGAACTCAGCCCCAGCATTTT
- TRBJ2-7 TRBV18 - CASSATNGVSYEQYF TGTGCCAGCTCAGCCACCAACGGGGTGTCCTACGAGCAGTACTTC
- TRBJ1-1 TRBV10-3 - CAAAQGNTEAFF TGTGCCGCCGCTCAGGGGAACACTGAAGCTTTCTTT
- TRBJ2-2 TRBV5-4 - CASSPGGNTGELFF TGTGCCAGCAGCCCCGGGGGGAACACCGGGGAGCTGTTTTTT
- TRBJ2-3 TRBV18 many CASLRDTTTDTQYF TGTGCCAGCTTACGGGACACCACCACAGATACGCAGTATTTT
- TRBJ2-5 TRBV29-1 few CSVQTSTGTQYF TGCAGCGTTCAAACATCCACGGGGACCCAGTACTTC
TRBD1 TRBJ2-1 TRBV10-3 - CAISAPGQFSLFF TGTGCCATCAGTGCCCCGGGACAGTTCAGTCTGTTCTTC
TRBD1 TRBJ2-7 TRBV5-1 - CASSWGQDTYEQYF TGCGCCAGCAGCTGGGGACAGGACACCTACGAGCAGTACTTC
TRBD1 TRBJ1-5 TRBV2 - CASDPSGGPNQPQHF TGTGCCAGCGACCCCTCAGGGGGTCCCAATCAGCCCCAGCATTTT
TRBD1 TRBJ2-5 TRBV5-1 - CASSLRGTDLETQYF TGCGCCAGCAGCTTGAGGGGGACAGACCTAGAGACCCAGTACTTC
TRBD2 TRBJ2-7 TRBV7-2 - CASSLGLADFYEQYF TGTGCCAGCAGCCTGGGACTAGCGGATTTTTACGAGCAGTACTTC
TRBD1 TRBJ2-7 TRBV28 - CASSLGRGPYEQYF TGTGCCAGCAGTTTAGGCAGGGGGCCCTACGAGCAGTACTTC
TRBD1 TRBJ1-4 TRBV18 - CASSPKLRGELEKLFF TGTGCCAGCTCACCGAAGCTCAGGGGGGAACTTGAAAAACTGTTTTTT
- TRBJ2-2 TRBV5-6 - CASSSSNTGELFF TGTGCCAGCAGCTCCTCGAACACCGGGGAGCTGTTTTTT
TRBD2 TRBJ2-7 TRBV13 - CASRARAGGYEQYF TGTGCCAGCAGGGCGCGGGCGGGAGGATACGAGCAGTACTTC
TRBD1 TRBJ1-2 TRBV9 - CASSPTTGTGNGYTF TGTGCCAGCAGCCCGACGACCGGGACAGGGAATGGCTACACCTTC